This T cell receptor (beta chain) was found in a study of graft-versus-host responses after intestinal transplantation. On the study more broadly: Multivisceral, liver-intestinal, or isolated intestinal grafts went to recipients. Every transplant recipient was induced with anti-thymocyte globulin, then maintained on tacrolimus and steroids for 2 to 3 years.

With 2 bases removed from V and 3 bases from J, the gap between germline ends came to 10 bases. The length of the CDR3 is 15 residues. CDR1 is WNHNN and CDR2 is SYGVQD in the germline V gene (reference sequence). Study conclusions and caveats: Some patients had graft-donor T cell macrochimerism. In their allografts, the ratios of graft-versus-host to host-versus-graft T cell clones were high. In recipient marrow, GvH clones were found, and some appeared first in ileum or blood.

Only in-frame clones appear in the TCRdb table, and some are missing; sequencing was by immunoSEQ multiplex PCR. Among approximately 100,000 clones listed, 86% were seen once. This clone was recorded once. Its antigen is not identified. This chain joins TRBV10-1 and TRBJ2-2, with D unclear. The input for sequencing was PBMCs, taken 255 days after intestinal transplant. The clonotype comes from a human patient who received an intestinal transplant, so some T cells may come from the graft donor. The CDR3 loop reads CASSEGDSDTGELFF. CDR3 sequence (DNA): TGCGCCAGCAGTGAGGGCGACTCTGACACCGGGGAGCTGTTTTTT.